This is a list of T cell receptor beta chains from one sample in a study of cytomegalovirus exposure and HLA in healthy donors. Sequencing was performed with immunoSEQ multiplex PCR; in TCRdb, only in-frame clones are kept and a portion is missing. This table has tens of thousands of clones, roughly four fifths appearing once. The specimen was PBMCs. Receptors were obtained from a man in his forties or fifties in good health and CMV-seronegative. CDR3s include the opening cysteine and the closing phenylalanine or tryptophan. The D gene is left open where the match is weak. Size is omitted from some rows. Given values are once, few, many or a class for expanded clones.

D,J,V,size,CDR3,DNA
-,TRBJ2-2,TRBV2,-,CASSEAIQGNTGELFF,TGTGCCAGCAGTGAAGCAATACAGGGAAACACCGGGGAGCTGTTTTTT
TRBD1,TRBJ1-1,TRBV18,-,CASSPRIGQGATEAFF,TGTGCCAGCTCACCGCGCATTGGACAGGGGGCCACTGAAGCTTTCTTT
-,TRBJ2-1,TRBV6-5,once,CASSATAVTYNEQFF,TGTGCCAGCAGTGCCACAGCGGTTACCTACAATGAGCAGTTCTTC
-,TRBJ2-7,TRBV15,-,CATSRSREEQYF,TGTGCCACCAGCAGATCCAGGGAAGAGCAGTACTTC
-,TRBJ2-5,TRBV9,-,CASSVVTGPQETQYF,TGTGCCAGCAGCGTAGTTACAGGACCCCAAGAGACCCAGTACTTC
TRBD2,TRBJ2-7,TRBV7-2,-,CASSLALAGSYEQYF,TGTGCCAGCAGCTTAGCACTAGCGGGGTCCTACGAGCAGTACTTC
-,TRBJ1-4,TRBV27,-,CASSQSVTLGGELFF,TGTGCCAGCAGTCAAAGTGTAACATTAGGAGGGGAACTGTTTTTT
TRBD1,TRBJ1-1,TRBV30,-,CALQGGVDEAFF,TGTGCCTTACAGGGGGGGGTCGATGAAGCTTTCTTT
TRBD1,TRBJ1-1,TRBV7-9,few,CASSARGDTEAFF,TGTGCCAGCAGCGCCAGGGGGGACACTGAAGCTTTCTTT
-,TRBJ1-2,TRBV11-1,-,CASSSSAEGDYGYTF,TGTGCCAGCAGCTCCAGCGCTGAGGGCGATTATGGCTACACCTTC
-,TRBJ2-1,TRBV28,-,CASSPHYEQFF,TGTGCCAGCAGCCCCCATTATGAGCAGTTCTTC
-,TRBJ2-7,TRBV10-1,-,CASGESIGGDEQYF,TGCGCCAGCGGTGAGTCGATCGGAGGGGACGAGCAGTACTTC
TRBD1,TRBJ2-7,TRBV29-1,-,CSVVSPTGDGVEQYF,TGCAGCGTTGTTTCTCCAACAGGGGATGGGGTCGAGCAGTACTTC
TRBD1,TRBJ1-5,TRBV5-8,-,CASSTLQGWQPQHF,TGTGCCAGCAGCACTTTACAGGGGTGGCAGCCCCAGCATTTT
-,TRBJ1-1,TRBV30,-,CAWSRLTEAFF,TGTGCCTGGTCAAGACTCACTGAAGCTTTCTTT
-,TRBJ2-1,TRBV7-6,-,CASSQTSFNEQFF,TGTGCCAGCAGCCAGACTAGTTTCAATGAGCAGTTCTTC
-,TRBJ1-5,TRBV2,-,CASSEGSSNQPQHF,TGTGCCAGCAGTGAGGGGAGCAGCAATCAGCCCCAGCATTTT
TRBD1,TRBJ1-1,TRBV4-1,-,CASSHTTGAGTEAFF,TGCGCCAGCAGCCACACGACAGGGGCCGGCACTGAAGCTTTCTTT
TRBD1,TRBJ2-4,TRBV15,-,CATSRVTTGAMGNIQYF,TGTGCCACCAGCAGAGTTACGACAGGGGCCATGGGGAACATTCAGTACTTC
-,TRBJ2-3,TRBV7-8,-,CASQGPRMNTQYF,TGTGCCAGCCAGGGCCCCAGGATGAATACGCAGTATTTT
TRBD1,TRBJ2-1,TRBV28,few,CASRSDRVNEQFF,TGTGCCAGCAGATCAGACAGGGTCAATGAGCAGTTCTTC
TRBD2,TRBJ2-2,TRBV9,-,CASSVEAGGRTGELFF,TGTGCCAGCAGCGTAGAGGCGGGAGGAAGAACCGGGGAGCTGTTTTTT
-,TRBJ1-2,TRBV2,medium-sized,CASGQGLGYGYTF,TGTGCCAGCGGCCAGGGGTTAGGCTATGGCTACACCTTC
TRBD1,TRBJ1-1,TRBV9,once,CASSRRQGNTEAFF,TGTGCCAGCAGTCGACGACAGGGGAACACTGAAGCTTTCTTT
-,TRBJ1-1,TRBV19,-,CASSLQGSSTEAFF,TGTGCCAGTAGTCTCCAGGGTTCTTCCACTGAAGCTTTCTTT
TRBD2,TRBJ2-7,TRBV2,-,CASSGIDSGGSYEQYF,TGTGCCAGCAGTGGTATAGATAGCGGGGGCTCCTACGAGCAGTACTTC
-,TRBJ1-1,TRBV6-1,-,CAGGQFEAFF,TGTGCCGGAGGACAGTTTGAAGCTTTCTTT
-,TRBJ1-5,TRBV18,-,CASSPEGGQPQHF,TGTGCCAGCTCACCGGAGGGGGGGCAGCCCCAGCATTTT
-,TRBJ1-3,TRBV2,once,CASSLRGTGNTIYF,TGTGCCAGCAGTTTAAGGGGAACTGGAAACACCATATATTTT
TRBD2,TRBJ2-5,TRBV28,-,CASIHPPSGGGTQYF,TGTGCCAGCATCCATCCCCCTAGCGGGGGTGGGACCCAGTACTTC
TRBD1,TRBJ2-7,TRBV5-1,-,CASSLYGQVYEQYF,TGCGCCAGCAGCTTGTACGGACAGGTATACGAGCAGTACTTC
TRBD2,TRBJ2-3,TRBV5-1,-,CASSLTSGSSGTDTQYF,TGCGCCAGCAGCCTAACTAGCGGGAGTTCCGGCACAGATACGCAGTATTTT
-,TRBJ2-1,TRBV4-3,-,CASSQMLRPSSYNEQFF,TGCGCCAGCAGCCAAATGCTGAGGCCCAGCTCCTACAATGAGCAGTTCTTC
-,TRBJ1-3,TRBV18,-,CASSPTRPSSGNTIYF,TGTGCCAGCTCACCTACCCGACCTAGCTCTGGAAACACCATATATTTT
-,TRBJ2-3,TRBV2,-,CASSEPGRGVDTQYF,TGTGCCAGCAGTGAACCGGGCAGGGGAGTCGATACGCAGTATTTT
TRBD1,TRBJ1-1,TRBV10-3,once,CAISTAGGNTEAFF,TGTGCCATCAGTACTGCAGGGGGGAACACTGAAGCTTTCTTT
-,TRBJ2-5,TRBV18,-,CASSPGRFQETQYF,TGTGCCAGCTCACCGGGCCGCTTCCAAGAGACCCAGTACTTC
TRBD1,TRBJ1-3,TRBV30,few,CAWTRGFGNTIYF,TGTGCCTGGACCAGGGGGTTCGGAAACACCATATATTTT
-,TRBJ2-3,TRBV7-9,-,CASSLGGINTQYF,TGTGCCAGCAGCTTAGGCGGCATAAATACGCAGTATTTT
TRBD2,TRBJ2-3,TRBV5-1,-,CASKRGPSGSTDTQYF,TGCGCCAGCAAACGTGGTCCTAGCGGGAGCACAGATACGCAGTATTTT
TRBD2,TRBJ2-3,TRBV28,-,CASSPGTSRYTDTQYF,TGTGCCAGCAGCCCCGGGACTAGCCGATACACAGATACGCAGTATTTT
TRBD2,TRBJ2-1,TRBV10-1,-,CASSRGSGSNEQFF,TGCGCCAGCAGTCGCGGGAGTGGGTCTAATGAGCAGTTCTTC
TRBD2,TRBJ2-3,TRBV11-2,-,CASSPGLAGVGYTQYF,TGTGCCAGCAGCCCGGGACTAGCGGGAGTCGGTTATACGCAGTATTTT
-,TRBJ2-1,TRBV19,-,CASSTLASRGHEQFF,TGTGCCAGTAGCACCCTAGCGTCCAGAGGCCATGAGCAGTTCTTC
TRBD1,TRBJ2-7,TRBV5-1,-,CASSLKPVGQGFISSAYEQYF,TGCGCCAGCAGCCTGAAACCGGTGGGACAGGGATTTATCAGTAGCGCCTACGAGCAGTACTTC
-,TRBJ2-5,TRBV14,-,CASSPNGETQYF,TGTGCCAGCAGCCCCAACGGGGAGACCCAGTACTTC
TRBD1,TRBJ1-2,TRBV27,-,CASSQQGAQGGYTF,TGTGCCAGCAGTCAGCAGGGGGCGCAGGGTGGCTACACCTTC
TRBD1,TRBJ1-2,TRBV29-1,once,CSGTGDNYGYTF,TGCAGCGGTACAGGGGACAACTATGGCTACACCTTC
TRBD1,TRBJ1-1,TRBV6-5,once,CASIDRGRLTEAFF,TGTGCCAGCATAGACAGGGGGCGACTCACTGAAGCTTTCTTT
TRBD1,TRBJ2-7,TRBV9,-,CASSDGQGEGEQYF,TGTGCCAGCAGCGACGGACAGGGGGAAGGAGAGCAGTACTTC
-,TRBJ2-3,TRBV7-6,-,CASSSQVLSTDTQYF,TGTGCCAGCAGCTCGCAGGTTTTAAGCACAGATACGCAGTATTTT
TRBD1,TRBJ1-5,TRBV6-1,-,CVSSVRQGDQPQHF,TGTGTCAGCAGCGTTCGACAGGGAGATCAGCCCCAGCATTTT
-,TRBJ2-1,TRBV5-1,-,CASSLGTQSNNEQFF,TGCGCCAGCAGCTTGGGTACACAGAGTAACAATGAGCAGTTCTTC
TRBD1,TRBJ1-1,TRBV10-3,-,CAIRAWDRGNAEAFF,TGTGCCATCAGGGCTTGGGACAGGGGGAACGCTGAAGCTTTCTTT